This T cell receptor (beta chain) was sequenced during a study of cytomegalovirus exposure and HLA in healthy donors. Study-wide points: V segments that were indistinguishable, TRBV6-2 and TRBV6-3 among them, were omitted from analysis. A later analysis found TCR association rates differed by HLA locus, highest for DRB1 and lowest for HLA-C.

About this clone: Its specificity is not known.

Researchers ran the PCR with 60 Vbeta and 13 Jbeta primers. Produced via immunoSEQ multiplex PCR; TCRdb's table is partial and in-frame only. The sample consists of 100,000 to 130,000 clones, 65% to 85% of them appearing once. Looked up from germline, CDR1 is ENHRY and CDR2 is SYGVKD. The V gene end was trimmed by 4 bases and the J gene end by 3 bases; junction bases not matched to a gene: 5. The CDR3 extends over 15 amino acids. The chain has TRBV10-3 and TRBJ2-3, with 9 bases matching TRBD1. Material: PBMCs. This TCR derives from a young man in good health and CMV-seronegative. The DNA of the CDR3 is TGTGCCATCAGTGGGGGCGACAGGGGGACAGATACGCAGTATTTT. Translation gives CAISGGDRGTDTQYF.